The clone carrying this TCR beta chain was detected once. Its antigen is not known. The data are from a study of Tregs in tolerant kidney transplant recipients. After removal of 3 bases from V and 2 bases from J, the junction contained 9 bases not matched to a gene. The CDR3 is 16 amino acids. Looked up from germline, CDR1 is SGHRS and CDR2 is YFSETQ. Method: immunoSEQ multiplex PCR; TCRdb's copy keeps in-frame clones and lacks some. Here the sample spans approximately 44,000 clones, 95% to 96% being singletons. The sequenced material came from Tregs from blood cultured with allogeneic cells. The source is a human donor in good health. This chain connects TRBV5-1 to TRBJ2-5; 8 positions agree with TRBD2. The CDR3, as DNA: TGCGCCAGCAGCTGGTGGAGCGGGGGAGTACAAGAGACCCAGTACTTC. Encoded protein: CASSWWSGGVQETQYF. Using reference TRBV5-1 and TRBJ2-5 for the parts outside the CDR3, the full variable domain is KAGVTQTPRYLIKTRGQQVTLSCSPISGHRSVSWYQQTPGQGLQFLFEYFSETQRNKGNFPGRFSGRQFSNSRSEMNVSTLELGDSALYLCASSWWSGGVQETQYFGPGTRLLVL.